This T cell receptor beta chain was captured by sequencing in a study of radiotherapy plus CTLA-4 blockade in lung cancer. Across the study: Objective responses were seen in around 17% of patients, disease control in less than 40%. Study findings and constraints: In blood, after radiotherapy plus ipilimumab, tumor-derived TCR clones expanded. Among reported predictors of response, early blood T cell clone dynamics with interferon-beta performed best.

V lost 7 bases, J lost 3 bases, and 9 bases stayed unmatched. The CDR3 covers 15 residues. Germline-derived CDR1 and CDR2 are MGHRA and YSYEKL. As concerns this clone: Antigen: not known.

The assay was immunoSEQ multiplex PCR, and TCRdb's table has in-frame clones only and misses some. The sample contains around 65,000 clones, 70% to 85% of which appear only once. The clonotype was recovered from a human donor with non-small cell lung cancer who had a complete response to radiotherapy plus ipilimumab. Specimen: peripheral blood, collected from a patient treated with radiotherapy plus ipilimumab. The chain uses TRBV4-1 and TRBJ2-3, with TRBD2 identical over 8 bases. CDR3 nucleotide sequence: TGCGCCAGCAACTGGAGCGGGAGCTCAACAGATACGCAGTATTTT. This encodes CASNWSGSSTDTQYF.